In this sample, the clone carrying this TCR beta chain turned up a few times. The antigen is unknown. The sample is drawn from a study of post-analysis software for immune sequencing data. Study details: Patients with relapsing-remitting, secondary progressive and progressive-relapsing multiple sclerosis courses were all represented.

The library was made from cDNA and included unique molecular identifiers. T cells numbering about 0.85 to 10 million gave rise to 500,000 to 600,000 cDNA molecules. TCRdb called the PCR reads again in MiXCR, with one record for every CDR3 protein. In the table there are about 560,000 distinct CDR3 sequences, roughly 47% of which are singletons. General study points: Samples from a shared batch, those prepared together, strongly co-clustered by F measure. Compared with controls, patients showed significantly lower normalized Chao1 diversity.

This clonotype was sampled from a girl aged 5-17 years with multiple sclerosis. The material sequenced was blood.

The CDR3 DNA sequence: TGTGCCAGCAGTCAGGACACGCGGGTGGATACGCAGTATTTT. Translating gives CASSQDTRVDTQYF. This chain links TRBV28 with TRBJ2-3, with D perhaps being TRBD1 or TRBD2 (5 bases each). The CDR3 has 14 amino acids. Germline-derived CDR1 and CDR2 are MDHEN and SYDVKM. Trimming cost V 5 bases and J 6 bases, with 15 bases left between them.